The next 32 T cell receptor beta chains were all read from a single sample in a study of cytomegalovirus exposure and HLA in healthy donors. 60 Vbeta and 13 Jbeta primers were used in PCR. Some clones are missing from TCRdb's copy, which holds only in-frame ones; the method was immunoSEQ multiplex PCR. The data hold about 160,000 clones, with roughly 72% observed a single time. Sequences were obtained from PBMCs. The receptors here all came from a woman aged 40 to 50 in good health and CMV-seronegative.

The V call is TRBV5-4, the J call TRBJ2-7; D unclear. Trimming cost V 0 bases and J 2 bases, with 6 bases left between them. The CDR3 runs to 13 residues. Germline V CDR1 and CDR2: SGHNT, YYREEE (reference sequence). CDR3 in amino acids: CASSLATAYEQYF. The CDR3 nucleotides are TGTGCCAGCAGCTTGGCCACTGCCTACGAGCAGTACTTC. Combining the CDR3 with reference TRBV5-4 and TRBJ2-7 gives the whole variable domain ETGVTQSPTHLIKTRGQQVTLRCSSQSGHNTVSWYQQALGQGPQFIFQYYREEENGRGNFPPRFSGLQFPNYSSELNVNALELDDSALYLCASSLATAYEQYFGPGTRLTVT.

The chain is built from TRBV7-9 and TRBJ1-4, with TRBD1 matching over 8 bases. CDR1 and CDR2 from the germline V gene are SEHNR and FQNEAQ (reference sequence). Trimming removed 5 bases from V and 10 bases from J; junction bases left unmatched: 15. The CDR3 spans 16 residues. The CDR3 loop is CASSQKPGQGPGKLFF. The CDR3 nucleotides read TGTGCCAGCAGCCAAAAGCCCGGACAGGGCCCAGGAAAACTGTTTTTT.

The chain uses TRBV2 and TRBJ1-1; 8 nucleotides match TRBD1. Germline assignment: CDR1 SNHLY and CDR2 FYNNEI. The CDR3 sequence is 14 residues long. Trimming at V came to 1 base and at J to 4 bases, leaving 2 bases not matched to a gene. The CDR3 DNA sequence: TGTGCCAGCAGTGAAGAACAGGGGGTCACTGAAGCTTTCTTT. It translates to CASSEEQGVTEAFF.

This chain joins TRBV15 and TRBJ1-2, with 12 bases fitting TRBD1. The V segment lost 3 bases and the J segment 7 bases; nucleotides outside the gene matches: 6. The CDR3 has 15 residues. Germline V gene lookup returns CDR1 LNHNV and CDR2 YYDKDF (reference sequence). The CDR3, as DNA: TGTGCCACCAGCAGGGCCGGGACAGGGGGCTTTGGCTACACCTTC. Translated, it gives CATSRAGTGGFGYTF.

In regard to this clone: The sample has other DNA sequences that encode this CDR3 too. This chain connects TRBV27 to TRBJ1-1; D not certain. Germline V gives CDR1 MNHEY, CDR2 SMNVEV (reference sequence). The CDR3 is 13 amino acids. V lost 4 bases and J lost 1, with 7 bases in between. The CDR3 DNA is TGTGCCAGCAGTTCCCGAGAGAACACTGAAGCTTTCTTT. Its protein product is CASSSRENTEAFF.

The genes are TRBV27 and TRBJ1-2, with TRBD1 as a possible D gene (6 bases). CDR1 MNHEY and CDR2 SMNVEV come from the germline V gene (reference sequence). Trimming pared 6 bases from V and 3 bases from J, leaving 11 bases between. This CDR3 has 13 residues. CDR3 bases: TGTGCCAGCAGAGGGTACAGGGACTATGGCTACACCTTC. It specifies CASRGYRDYGYTF.

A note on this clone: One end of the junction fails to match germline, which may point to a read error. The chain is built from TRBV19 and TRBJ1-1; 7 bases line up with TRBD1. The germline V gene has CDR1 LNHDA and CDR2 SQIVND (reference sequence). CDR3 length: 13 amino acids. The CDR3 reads CASSVDRDTEAFF. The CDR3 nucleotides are TGTGCCAGTAGTGTAGACAGGGACACTGAAGCTTTCTTT.

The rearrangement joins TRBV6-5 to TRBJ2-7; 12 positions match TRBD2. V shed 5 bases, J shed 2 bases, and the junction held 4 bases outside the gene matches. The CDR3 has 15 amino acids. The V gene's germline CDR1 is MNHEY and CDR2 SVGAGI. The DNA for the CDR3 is TGTGCCAGCAGTAAGACTAGCGGGGGTACCTACGAGCAGTACTTC. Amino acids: CASSKTSGGTYEQYF.

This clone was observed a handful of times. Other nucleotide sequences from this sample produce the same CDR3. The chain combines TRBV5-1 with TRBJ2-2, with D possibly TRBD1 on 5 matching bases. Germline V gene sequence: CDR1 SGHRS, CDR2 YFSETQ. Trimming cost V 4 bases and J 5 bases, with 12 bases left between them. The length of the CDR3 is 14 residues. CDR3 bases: TGCGCCAGCAGCCCCCAGGGTTCGACCGGGGAGCTGTTTTTT. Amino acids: CASSPQGSTGELFF.

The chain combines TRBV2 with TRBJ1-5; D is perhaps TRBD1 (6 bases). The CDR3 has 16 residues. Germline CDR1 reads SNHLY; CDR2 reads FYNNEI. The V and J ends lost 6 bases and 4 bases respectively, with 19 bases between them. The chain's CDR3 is CASSGLGQLTNQPQHF. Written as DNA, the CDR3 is TGTGCCAGCAGCGGTCTAGGACAGCTCACGAATCAGCCCCAGCATTTT.

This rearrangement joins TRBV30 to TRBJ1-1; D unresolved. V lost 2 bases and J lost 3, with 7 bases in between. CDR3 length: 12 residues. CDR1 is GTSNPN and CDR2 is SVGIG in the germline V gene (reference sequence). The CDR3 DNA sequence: TGTGCCTGGAGTAGGAGGGACACTGAAGCTTTCTTT. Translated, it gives CAWSRRDTEAFF.

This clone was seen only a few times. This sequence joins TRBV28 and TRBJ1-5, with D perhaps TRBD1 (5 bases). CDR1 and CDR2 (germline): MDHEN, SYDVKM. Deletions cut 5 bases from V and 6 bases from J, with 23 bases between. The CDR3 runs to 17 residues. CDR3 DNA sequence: TGTGCCAGCAGTCCCTCGGGTAGGGGCCCCATCAGTCAGCCCCAGCATTTT. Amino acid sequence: CASSPSGRGPISQPQHF.

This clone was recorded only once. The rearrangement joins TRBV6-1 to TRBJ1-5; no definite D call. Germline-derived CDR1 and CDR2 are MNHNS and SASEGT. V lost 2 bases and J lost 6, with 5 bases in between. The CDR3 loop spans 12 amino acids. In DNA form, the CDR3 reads TGTGCCAGCAGTGAACCCGGTCAGCCCCAGCATTTT. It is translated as CASSEPGQPQHF.

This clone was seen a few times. The CDR3 protein is CASRYSISASHEQFF. The CDR3 DNA sequence: TGTGCCAGTAGGTACAGCATCTCGGCATCCCATGAGCAGTTCTTC. The genes are TRBV19 and TRBJ2-1; D gene uncertain. Germline V gene sequence: CDR1 LNHDA, CDR2 SQIVND (reference sequence). This CDR3 spans 15 amino acids. V was cut by 6 bases and J by 8 bases, with 20 bases left in between.

The CDR3 DNA reads as TGTGCCTGCGAAGAACCCTACTCCTACGAGCAGTACTTC. Protein product: CACEEPYSYEQYF. The V gene is TRBV30, the J gene TRBJ2-5; no clear D gene. Matching the DNA end better, TRBJ2-7 makes the J call doubtful. The CDR3 is made up of 13 amino acids. Germline V gene sequence: CDR1 GTSNPN, CDR2 SVGIG (reference sequence).

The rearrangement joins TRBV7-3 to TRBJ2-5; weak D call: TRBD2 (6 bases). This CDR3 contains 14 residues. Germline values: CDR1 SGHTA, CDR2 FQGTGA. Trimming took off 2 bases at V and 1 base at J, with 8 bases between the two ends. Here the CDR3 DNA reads TGTGCCAGCAGCTTAGGAGGGATCCAAGAGACCCAGTACTTC. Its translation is CASSLGGIQETQYF.

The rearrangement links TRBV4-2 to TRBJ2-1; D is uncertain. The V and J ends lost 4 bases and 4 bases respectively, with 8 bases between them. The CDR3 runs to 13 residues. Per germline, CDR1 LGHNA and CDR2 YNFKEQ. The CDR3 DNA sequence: TGTGCCAGCAGCCCTGGTGAGTACAATGAGCAGTTCTTC. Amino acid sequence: CASSPGEYNEQFF.

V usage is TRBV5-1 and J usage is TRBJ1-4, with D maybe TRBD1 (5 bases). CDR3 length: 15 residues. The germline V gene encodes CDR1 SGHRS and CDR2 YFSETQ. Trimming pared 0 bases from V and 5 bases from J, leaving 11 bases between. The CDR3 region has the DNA TGCGCCAGCAGCTTGGACGGAGGGACCAATGAAAAACTGTTTTTT. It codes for CASSLDGGTNEKLFF.

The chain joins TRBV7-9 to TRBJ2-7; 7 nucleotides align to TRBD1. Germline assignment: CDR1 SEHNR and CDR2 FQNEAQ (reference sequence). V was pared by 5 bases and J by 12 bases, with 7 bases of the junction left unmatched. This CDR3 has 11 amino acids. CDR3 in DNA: TGTGCCAGCAGCATCGGACAGGTGGTGTACTTC. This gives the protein CASSIGQVVYF.

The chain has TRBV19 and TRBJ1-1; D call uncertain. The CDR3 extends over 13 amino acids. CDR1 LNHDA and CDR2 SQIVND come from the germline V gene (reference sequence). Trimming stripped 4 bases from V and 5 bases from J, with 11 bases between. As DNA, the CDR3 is TGTGCCAGTAGTACGAGGCATGGGACTGAAGCTTTCTTT. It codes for CASSTRHGTEAFF.

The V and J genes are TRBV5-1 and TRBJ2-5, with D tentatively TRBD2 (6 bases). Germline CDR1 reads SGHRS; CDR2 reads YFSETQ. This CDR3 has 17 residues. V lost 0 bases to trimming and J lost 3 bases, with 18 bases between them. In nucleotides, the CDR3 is TGCGCCAGCAGCTTGGCTAGGGGTAGCGGAATTGAAGAGACCCAGTACTTC. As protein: CASSLARGSGIEETQYF.

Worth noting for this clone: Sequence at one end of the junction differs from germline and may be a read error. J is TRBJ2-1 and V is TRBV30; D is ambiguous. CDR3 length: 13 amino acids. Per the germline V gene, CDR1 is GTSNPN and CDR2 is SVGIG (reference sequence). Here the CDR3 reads CAWSSGSYNERFF. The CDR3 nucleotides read TGTGCCTGGAGTTCTGGCTCCTACAATGAGCGGTTCTTC. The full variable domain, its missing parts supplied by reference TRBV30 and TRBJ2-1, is SQTIHQWPATLVQPVGSPLSLECTVEGTSNPNLYWYRQAAGRGLQLLFYSVGIGQISSEVPQNLSASRPQDRQFILSSKKLLLSDSGFYLCAWSSGSYNERFFGPGTRLTVL.

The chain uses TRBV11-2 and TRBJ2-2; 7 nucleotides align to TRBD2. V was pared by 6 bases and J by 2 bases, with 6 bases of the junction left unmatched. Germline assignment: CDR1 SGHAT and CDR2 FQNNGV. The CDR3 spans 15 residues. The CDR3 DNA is TGTGCCAGCAGTCCTCGGGGGGACAACACCGGGGAGCTGTTTTTT. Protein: CASSPRGDNTGELFF.

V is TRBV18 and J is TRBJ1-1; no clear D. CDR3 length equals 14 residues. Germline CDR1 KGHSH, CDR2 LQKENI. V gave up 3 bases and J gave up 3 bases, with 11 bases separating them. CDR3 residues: CASSPKGGDTEAFF. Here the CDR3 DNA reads TGTGCCAGCTCACCGAAAGGCGGAGACACTGAAGCTTTCTTT.

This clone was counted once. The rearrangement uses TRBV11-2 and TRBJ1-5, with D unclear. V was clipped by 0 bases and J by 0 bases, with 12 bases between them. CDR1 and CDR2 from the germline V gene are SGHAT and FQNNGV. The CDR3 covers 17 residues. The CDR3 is CASSLDRAVDSNQPQHF. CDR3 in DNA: TGTGCCAGCAGCTTAGACCGAGCCGTCGATAGCAATCAGCCCCAGCATTTT.

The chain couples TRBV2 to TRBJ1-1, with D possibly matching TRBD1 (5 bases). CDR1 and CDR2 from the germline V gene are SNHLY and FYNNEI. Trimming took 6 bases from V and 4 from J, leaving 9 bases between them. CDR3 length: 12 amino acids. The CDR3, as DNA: TGTGCCAGCAGATCCCAGGGCACTGAAGCTTTCTTT. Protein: CASRSQGTEAFF.

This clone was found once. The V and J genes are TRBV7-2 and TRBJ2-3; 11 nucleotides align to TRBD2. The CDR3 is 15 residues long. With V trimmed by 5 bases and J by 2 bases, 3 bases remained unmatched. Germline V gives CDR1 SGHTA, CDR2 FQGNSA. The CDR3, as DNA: TGTGCCAGCAGCACACTAGCGGGAGCCACAGATACGCAGTATTTT. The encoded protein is CASSTLAGATDTQYF. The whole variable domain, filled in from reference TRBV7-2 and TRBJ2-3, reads GAGVSQSPSNKVTEKGKDVELRCDPISGHTALYWYRQSLGQGLEFLIYFQGNSAPDKSGLPSDRFSAERTGGSVSTLTIQRTQQEDSAVYLCASSTLAGATDTQYFGPGTRLTVL.

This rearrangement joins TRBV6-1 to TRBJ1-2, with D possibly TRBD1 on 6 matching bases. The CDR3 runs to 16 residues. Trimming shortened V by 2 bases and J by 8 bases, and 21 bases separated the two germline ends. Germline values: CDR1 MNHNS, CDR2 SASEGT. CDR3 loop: CASSERGWTADLGYTF. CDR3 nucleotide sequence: TGTGCCAGCAGTGAAAGGGGGTGGACGGCGGACTTAGGCTACACCTTC.

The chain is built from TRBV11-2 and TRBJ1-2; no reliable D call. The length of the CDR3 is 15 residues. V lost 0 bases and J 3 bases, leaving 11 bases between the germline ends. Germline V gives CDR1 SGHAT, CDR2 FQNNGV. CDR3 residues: CASSLDWRAYYGYTF. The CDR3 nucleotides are TGTGCCAGCAGCTTAGATTGGAGGGCGTACTATGGCTACACCTTC.

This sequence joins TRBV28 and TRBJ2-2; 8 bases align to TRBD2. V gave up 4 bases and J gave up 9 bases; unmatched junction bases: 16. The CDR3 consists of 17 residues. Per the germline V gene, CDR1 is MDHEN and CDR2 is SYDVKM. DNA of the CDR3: TGTGCCAGCAGTTCCCTTAATGCTCCGGGACTAGTGAGGGAGCTGTTTTTT. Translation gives CASSSLNAPGLVRELFF.

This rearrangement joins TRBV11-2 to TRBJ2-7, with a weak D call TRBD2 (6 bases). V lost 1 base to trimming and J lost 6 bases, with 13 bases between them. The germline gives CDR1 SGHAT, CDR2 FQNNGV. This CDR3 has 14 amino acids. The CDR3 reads CASSLGHAGFEQYF. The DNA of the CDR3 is TGTGCCAGCAGCTTAGGTCATGCGGGGTTCGAGCAGTACTTC.

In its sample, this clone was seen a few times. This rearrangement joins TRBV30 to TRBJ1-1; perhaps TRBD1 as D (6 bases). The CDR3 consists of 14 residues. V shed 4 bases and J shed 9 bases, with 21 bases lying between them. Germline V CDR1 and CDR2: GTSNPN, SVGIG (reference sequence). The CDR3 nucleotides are TGTGCCTGGACCCGCTCACAGGGAAGGGAAAAAGCTTTCTTT. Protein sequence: CAWTRSQGREKAFF.